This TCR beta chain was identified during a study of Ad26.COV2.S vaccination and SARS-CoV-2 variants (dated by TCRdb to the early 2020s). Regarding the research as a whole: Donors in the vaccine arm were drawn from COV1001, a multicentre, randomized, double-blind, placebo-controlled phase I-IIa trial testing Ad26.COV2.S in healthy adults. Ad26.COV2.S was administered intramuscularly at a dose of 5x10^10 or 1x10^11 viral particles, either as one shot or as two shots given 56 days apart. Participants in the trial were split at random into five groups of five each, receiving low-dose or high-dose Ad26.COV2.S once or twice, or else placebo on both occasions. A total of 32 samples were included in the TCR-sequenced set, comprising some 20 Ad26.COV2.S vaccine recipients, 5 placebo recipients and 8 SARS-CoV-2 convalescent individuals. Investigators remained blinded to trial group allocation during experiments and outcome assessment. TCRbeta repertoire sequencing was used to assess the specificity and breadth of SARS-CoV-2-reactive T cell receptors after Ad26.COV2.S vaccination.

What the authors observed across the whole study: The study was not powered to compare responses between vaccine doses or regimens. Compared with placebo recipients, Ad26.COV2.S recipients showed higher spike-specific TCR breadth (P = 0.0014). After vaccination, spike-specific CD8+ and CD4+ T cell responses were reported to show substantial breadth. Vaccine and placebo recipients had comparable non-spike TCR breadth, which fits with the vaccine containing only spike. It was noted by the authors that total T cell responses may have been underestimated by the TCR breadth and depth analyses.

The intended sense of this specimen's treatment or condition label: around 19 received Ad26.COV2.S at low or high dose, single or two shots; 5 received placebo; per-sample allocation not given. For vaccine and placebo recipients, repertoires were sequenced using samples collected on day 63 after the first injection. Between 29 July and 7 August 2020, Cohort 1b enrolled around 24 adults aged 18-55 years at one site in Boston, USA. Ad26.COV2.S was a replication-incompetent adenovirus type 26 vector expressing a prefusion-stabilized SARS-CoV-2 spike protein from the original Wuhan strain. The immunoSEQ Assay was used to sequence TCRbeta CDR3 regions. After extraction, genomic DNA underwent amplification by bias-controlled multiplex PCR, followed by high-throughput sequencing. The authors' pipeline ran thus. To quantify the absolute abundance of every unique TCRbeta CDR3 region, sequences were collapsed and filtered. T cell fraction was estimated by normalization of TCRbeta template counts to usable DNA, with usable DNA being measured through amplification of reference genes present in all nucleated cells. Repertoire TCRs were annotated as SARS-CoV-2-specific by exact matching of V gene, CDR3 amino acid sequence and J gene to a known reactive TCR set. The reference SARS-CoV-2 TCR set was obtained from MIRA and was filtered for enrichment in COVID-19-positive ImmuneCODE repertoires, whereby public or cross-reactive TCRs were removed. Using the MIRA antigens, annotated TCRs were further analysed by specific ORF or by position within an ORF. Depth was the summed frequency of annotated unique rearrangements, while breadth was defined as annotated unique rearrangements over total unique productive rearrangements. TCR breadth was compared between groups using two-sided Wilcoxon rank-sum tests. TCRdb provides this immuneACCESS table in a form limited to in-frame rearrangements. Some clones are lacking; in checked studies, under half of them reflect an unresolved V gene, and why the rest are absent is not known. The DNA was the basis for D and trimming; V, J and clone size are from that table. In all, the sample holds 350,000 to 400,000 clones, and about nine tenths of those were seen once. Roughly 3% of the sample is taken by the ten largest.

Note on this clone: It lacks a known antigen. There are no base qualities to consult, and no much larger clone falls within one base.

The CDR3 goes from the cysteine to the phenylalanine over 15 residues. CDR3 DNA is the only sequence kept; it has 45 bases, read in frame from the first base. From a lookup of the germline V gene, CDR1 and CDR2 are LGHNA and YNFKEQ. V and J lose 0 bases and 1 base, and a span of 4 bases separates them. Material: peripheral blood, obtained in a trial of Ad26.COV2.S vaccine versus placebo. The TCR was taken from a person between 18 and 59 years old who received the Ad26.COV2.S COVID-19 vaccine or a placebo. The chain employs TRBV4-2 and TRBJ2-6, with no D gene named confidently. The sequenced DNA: TGTGCCAGCAGCCAAGACGAATCTGGGGCCAACGTCCTGACTTTC. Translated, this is CASSQDESGANVLTF.